A single TCR beta chain is shown here with its context. This receptor's antigen is unknown. No quality values exist for individual bases; no much larger clone is one base distant. The sample originates from a study of blood T cell repertoires in COVID-19 (dated by TCRdb to 2020 to 2021). With respect to the entire study: Samples from collaborators originated in the United States, Italy and Spain and spanned both the acute and convalescent phases of COVID-19. The material from the prospective study consisted of cDNA or gDNA derived from T cells, B-cell-depleted T cells, or PBMCs. Deeply sampled blood TCRbeta repertoires from subjects exposed to, actively infected with, or recovered from COVID-19 were included in the dataset. The repertoires were made available in a free public database intended to serve as a resource for research on the immune response to SARS-CoV-2. Samples came from the ongoing ImmuneRACE study (first 160 participants) plus 1,254 subjects from 6 global collaborators. Nearly every sample came with metadata listing a de-identified subject ID, COVID-19 status, age in years and sex. Where available, HLA class I and class II types were obtained from metadata supplied by the sample provider rather than from assay-based typing.

Broad study findings and their caveats: How much clinical and demographic metadata was included differed by source and by participant, and the metadata was provided uncurated.

The CDR3 sequence holds 13 residues, the cysteine and phenylalanine included. The read is trimmed to its CDR3 DNA, 39 bases read in frame from base 1. CDR1 ENHRY and CDR2 SYGVKD were looked up in the germline V gene. V drops 3 bases and J drops 8 bases, leaving 13 bases in between. TCRbeta CDR3 regions were amplified from genomic DNA by means of the immunoSEQ Assay, a bias-controlled multiplex PCR. The study's processing was this. Nucleated cell counts per sample were estimated from amplification of reference gene primers within the assay. To quantify the absolute abundance of each unique TCRbeta CDR3 rearrangement, sequence reads were collapsed and filtered. For each sample, productive Simpson clonality was calculated as the square root of Simpson's diversity index over productive rearrangements. The table comes from immuneACCESS by way of TCRdb, which keeps in-frame sequences with V and J called. Part of the clones is missing from these tables; in studies checked, under half for an unresolved V gene and the rest for unknown reasons. V and J calls and clone size are those listed in that table; D and trimming were worked out from the DNA. For this sample the table gives roughly 140,000 clones, of which approximately 85% were detected only once. The ten largest clones represent roughly 8% of the sample.

In Seattle, one collaborating source enrolled patients while the infection was active and tracked those patients longitudinally over the course of disease. Collaborating institutions collected whole blood in K2EDTA tubes following their own protocols. For TCRbeta analysis, collaborators shipped samples in one of three forms: frozen whole blood, isolated PBMCs, or DNA extracted from either of those sample types. Sequenced sample: peripheral blood. The sequence links TRBV10-3 to TRBJ1-2, and the D gene may be TRBD1, 6 bases matching. This receptor was taken from a woman aged 55-69 years with COVID-19, enrolled during active disease. The DNA sequence follows: TGTGCCATCAGTGACTCGTTCCAGGGGGGCTACACCTTC. This encodes CAISDSFQGGYTF.